This T cell receptor beta chain was sequenced in a study of T cell clonality in common variable immunodeficiency (dated by TCRdb to 2013 to 2016). Results and caveats for the whole study, not just this receptor: CVID TCRbeta sequences were reported to have fewer deletions and N-nucleotide insertions and to lack highly modified clones with 13 or more V deletions. Patient heterogeneity within the CVID cohort put limits on correlating repertoire features with clinical complications. It was noted by the authors that sequencing of the repertoires of T cell subpopulations would be needed to clarify the cause of the increased clonality in CVID. Fewer TCRbeta clones were shared among CVID subjects than among healthy controls (p < 0.0001). Despite equal DNA input, controls averaged approximately 88,000 unique sequences per sample versus roughly 30,000 in CVID samples. TCRbeta clonality was higher in CVID subjects than in healthy controls (t-test p = 0.018), and the increase was most characteristic of about a third of subjects.

The table lists this clone with a few counts. This clone's antigen is unknown. Equivalent amounts of genomic DNA from CVID and control samples were used as sequencing input. For every sample, a 60 bp segment covering the rearranged TCRbeta CDR3 region was amplified and then sequenced. The immunoSEQ assay, a bias-corrected multiplex PCR combined with high-throughput sequencing, was used to amplify TCRbeta. Regarding the original processing steps: Every unique nucleotide sequence counted as a clone and was annotated with V, D and J genes, copy number and frequency. Sequences were labeled productive if in frame, and non-productive if out of frame or containing stop codons. As previously described, clonality was computed from Shannon's entropy. The predicted amino acid sequences of productive clones were used to derive the mean CDR3 Kyte-Doolittle hydropathy. The R hclust function was used to hierarchically cluster scaled V gene usage with Manhattan distance and complete linkage. Clone sharing by CDR3 amino acid sequence was assessed by resampling 12 repertoires per group over 100 rounds. Repertoires were searched for approximately 70 published EBV-specific and 200 to 300 published CMV-specific TCRbeta sequences. A couple of CVID samples yielding fewer than 10,000 sequences were excluded from analysis, leaving over 35 CVID repertoires. TCRdb stores this immuneACCESS table with in-frame sequences only. Part of the clones is absent; in the studies checked, under half of the shortfall reflects unresolved V genes, and no reason is known for the rest. The D gene and trimming were derived from the DNA, and the V and J assignments and clone size from that table. The sample features about 25,000 clones, and none is a singleton. The ten most abundant clones make up 3.5% to 4.5% of the sample.

CVID was diagnosed by standard criteria: serum IgG, IgA and/or IgM reduced below normal range, plus specific antibody deficiency. There were some 46 subjects in the CVID group (about 29 male and some 15 female), ranging in age from 9 to 64 years, with a mean age of roughly 40. Most of the CVID patients and most of the healthy controls were of Caucasian heritage. Replacement immunoglobulin therapy had been administered to all CVID subjects for at least one year at the time of study participation. At the time of blood collection, no CVID subject was ill or was being treated with immunomodulatory or immunosuppressive medication. From each donor, roughly 4.5 to 8 ml of heparinized peripheral whole blood was collected. Genomic DNA from adults with common variable immune deficiency (CVID) and from healthy adult controls was used for sequencing of TCRbeta CDR3 repertoires. Diluted blood was density-centrifuged over Hypaque 1077 or Ficoll-Paque to isolate peripheral blood mononuclear cells. Genomic DNA was obtained from unsorted mononuclear cells through either Qiagen column purification or a centrifugation-based method.

The receptor's source is a human donor with common variable immunodeficiency. The sequenced material came from peripheral blood mononuclear cells.

The sequenced part of the CDR3 DNA is TGTGCCAGCAGCTTATTAGGGGGCGTCTACAATGAG. It is translated as CASSLLGGVYNE. In full, the CDR3 reads CASSLLGGVYNEQFF. This chain joins TRBV7-2 to TRBJ2-1; 7 of the junction bases match TRBD1. The sequenced fragment ends 3 residues before the CDR3 boundary, so the rest is inferred from the germline J gene. Measured from the cysteine to the phenylalanine, the CDR3 is 15 residues long. Shown are 36 bases from within the CDR3, in frame from base 1. Unmatched junction bases come to 4, with V trimmed by 2 bases and J by 3 bases. The germline V gene yields SGHTA for CDR1 and FQGNSA for CDR2.